This T cell receptor (beta chain) was sequenced for a study of T cell responses to AZD1222 COVID-19 vaccine. Overall study: Recipients boosted at about 4 weeks or about 12 weeks are pooled.

Sequencing was performed with immunoSEQ multiplex PCR; in TCRdb, only in-frame clones are kept and a portion is missing. This table has over 55,000 clones, 84% appearing once. The V end was cut by 3 bases, the J end by 4 bases, with 12 bases between. The CDR3 extends over 15 amino acids. CDR1 is SNHLY, CDR2 FYNNEI, per germline. This receptor was obtained from an adult in good health. The chain carries TRBV2 and TRBJ2-2; D assignment may be TRBD1 or TRBD2 (7 bases each). This sample comprised peripheral blood, obtained on day 0 of AZD1222 vaccination. The chain's CDR3 is CASSDRGGSTGELFF. CDR3 nucleotides: TGTGCCAGCAGTGACAGGGGGGGTAGCACCGGGGAGCTGTTTTTT. Full variable domain (outside the CDR3, taken from reference TRBV2 and TRBJ2-2): EPEVTQTPSHQVTQMGQEVILRCVPISNHLYFYWYRQILGQKVEFLVSFYNNEISEKSEIFDDQFSVERPDGSNFTLKIRSTKLEDSAMYFCASSDRGGSTGELFFGEGSRLTVL.